A single sample gave rise to the 18 T cell receptor beta chains below, sequenced in a study of blood T cell repertoires in COVID-19. Only in-frame clones appear in the TCRdb table, and some are missing; sequencing was by immunoSEQ multiplex PCR. Of 150,000 to 200,000 clones detected, about 89% appear once; the ten largest clones hold roughly 2.5%. The sequencing input was peripheral blood. The receptors were gathered from a man in his forties with active or convalescent COVID-19.

The J gene is TRBJ2-7, the V gene TRBV9, with TRBD2 matching over 9 bases. The V and J ends lost 7 bases and 4 bases, in that order; junction bases with no gene match: 9. The CDR3 spans 14 residues. CDR1 is SGDLS, CDR2 YYNGEE, per germline. CDR3 sequence reads: CASGRGGGAYEQYF. The CDR3 DNA reads TGTGCCAGCGGCAGAGGCGGGGGGGCGTACGAGCAGTACTTC.

The chain joins TRBV5-4 to TRBJ1-3, with D tentatively TRBD1 (6 bases). The V gene lost 0 bases and the J gene lost 3 bases, with 13 bases spanning the gap. The CDR3 extends over 16 amino acids. Germline V gene sequence: CDR1 SGHNT, CDR2 YYREEE (reference sequence). CDR3 coding DNA: TGTGCCAGCAGCTTGGACCAGGGGATTAATGGAAACACCATATATTTT. It specifies CASSLDQGINGNTIYF. Complete variable domain (other parts from reference TRBV5-4 and TRBJ1-3): ETGVTQSPTHLIKTRGQQVTLRCSSQSGHNTVSWYQQALGQGPQFIFQYYREEENGRGNFPPRFSGLQFPNYSSELNVNALELDDSALYLCASSLDQGINGNTIYFGEGSWLTVV.

This chain uses TRBV20-1 with TRBJ1-2, with D possibly matching TRBD1 (6 bases). The germline V and J ends were trimmed by 3 bases and 7 bases, with 9 bases remaining between them. CDR1 is DFQATT, CDR2 SNEGSKA, per germline (reference sequence). CDR3 size: 11 residues. CDR3 in amino acids: CSASHRAGYTF. The CDR3 region has the DNA TGCAGTGCTAGCCACAGGGCTGGCTACACCTTC.

In this sample, this clone turned up once. The J gene is TRBJ2-3, the V gene TRBV9; 13 bases map to TRBD2. The CDR3 runs 18 residues. Unmatched junction bases numbered 8, after V lost 3 bases and J lost 1 base. Germline V gene data show CDR1 as SGDLS and CDR2 as YYNGEE. The CDR3 spells CASSASPGLAGRTDTQYF. DNA of the CDR3: TGTGCCAGCAGCGCGTCACCGGGACTAGCGGGGCGCACAGATACGCAGTATTTT.

This chain connects TRBV9 to TRBJ1-5; a possible D gene is TRBD1 (6 bases). Looked up from germline, CDR1 is SGDLS and CDR2 is YYNGEE. V was cut by 2 bases and J by 1 base, with 13 bases left in between. CDR3 length equals 16 residues. The CDR3 DNA is TGTGCCAGCAGCGTTGGACAGTCTCTGAGCAATCAGCCCCAGCATTTT. Protein: CASSVGQSLSNQPQHF.

The V and J genes are TRBV7-6 and TRBJ1-4; D is undetermined. The CDR3 sequence is 13 residues long. Trimming removed 5 bases from V and 7 bases from J, with 11 bases in between. Germline V CDR1 and CDR2: SGHVS, FNYEAQ. CDR3 sequence (DNA): TGTGCCAGCAGCCCGCACCTCGGTGAAAAACTGTTTTTT. The encoded protein is CASSPHLGEKLFF.

This chain joins TRBV4-3 and TRBJ1-1; the D gene is possibly TRBD1 (5 bases). V was shortened by 0 bases and J by 5 bases, with 13 bases between the two germline ends. CDR3 length equals 15 residues. Per germline, CDR1 LGHNA and CDR2 YSLEER. CDR3 loop: CASSQEIRGDTEAFF. For the CDR3, the DNA is TGCGCCAGCAGCCAAGAAATCCGGGGGGATACTGAAGCTTTCTTT.

This clone was seen only once. V and J are TRBV6-1 and TRBJ1-1; 10 positions agree with TRBD1. Germline CDR1 MNHNS, CDR2 SASEGT. The CDR3 consists of 18 residues. The V gene end was trimmed by 1 base and the J gene end by 1 base; junction bases not matched to a gene: 9. The CDR3 bases are TGTGCCAGCAGTGAAGGAGGGGACAGGGGTCTGGCGAACACTGAAGCTTTCTTT. This translates into CASSEGGDRGLANTEAFF.

The chain links TRBV2 to TRBJ1-6; 8 bases fit TRBD1. CDR1 is SNHLY and CDR2 is FYNNEI in the germline V gene. The CDR3 spans 14 residues. The ends lost 7 bases at V and 6 bases at J; junction bases unmatched: 5. The CDR3 loop is CASKPGGRNSPLHF. The CDR3 DNA is TGTGCCAGCAAACCAGGGGGCCGTAATTCACCCCTCCACTTT.

This chain connects TRBV7-6 to TRBJ2-7; D perhaps matches TRBD2 (5 bases). Germline assignment: CDR1 SGHVS and CDR2 FNYEAQ. V dropped 1 base and J dropped 3 bases, with 7 bases sitting between them. There are 13 residues in the CDR3. The CDR3 is CASSLDGGYEQYF. CDR3 coding DNA: TGTGCCAGCAGCTTAGATGGAGGCTACGAGCAGTACTTC.

The J gene is TRBJ1-2, the V gene TRBV4-2; 7 bases line up with TRBD1. The V gene's germline CDR1 is LGHNA and CDR2 YNFKEQ. With 0 bases clipped from V and 3 bases from J, the junction kept 7 bases outside the gene matches. The CDR3 is 16 amino acids. CDR3 nucleotides: TGTGCCAGCAGCCAAGATATTGCCGGGACAGACTATGGCTACACCTTC. Translated: CASSQDIAGTDYGYTF.

The J gene is TRBJ1-1, the V gene TRBV3-1 (or the pseudogene TRBV3-2), with TRBD1 matching 8 bases. CDR1 LGHDT and CDR2 YNNKEL come from the germline V gene (reference sequence). The CDR3 is made up of 14 amino acids. J lost 5 bases, V lost 4 bases, and 6 bases had no gene match. CDR3 residues: CASSPDRVATEAFF. The CDR3 DNA sequence: TGTGCCAGCAGCCCGGACAGGGTTGCGACTGAAGCTTTCTTT.

This chain connects TRBV18 to TRBJ1-5; the D gene is possibly TRBD1 (6 bases). Germline V CDR1 and CDR2: KGHSH, LQKENI. V was pared by 6 bases and J by 1 base, with 10 bases between. CDR3 size: 14 residues. The CDR3 reads CASSLTGSNQPQHF. The CDR3 DNA follows: TGTGCCAGCTCGCTTACAGGGAGCAATCAGCCCCAGCATTTT.

The chain has TRBV30 and TRBJ1-1; D gene uncertain. The CDR3 runs 13 residues. Germline V lookup: CDR1 GTSNPN, CDR2 SVGIG (reference sequence). V was clipped by 2 bases and J by 11 bases, with 18 bases between them. Here the CDR3 reads CAWSYRGSRGAFF. DNA of the CDR3: TGTGCCTGGAGTTATCGAGGGTCCCGTGGGGCTTTCTTT.

The CDR3, as DNA: TGTGCCAGCAGCTTAGGCGGGGGGGCCGGGGAGACCCAGTACTTC. This gives the protein CASSLGGGAGETQYF. This chain connects TRBV11-2 to TRBJ2-5, with TRBD2 identical over 9 bases. The V segment lost 1 base and the J segment 5 bases; nucleotides outside the gene matches: 5. This CDR3 is 15 amino acids long. CDR1 SGHAT and CDR2 FQNNGV come from the germline V gene.

V usage is TRBV7-2 and J usage is TRBJ1-5, with 9 bases that match TRBD1. The germline V gene encodes CDR1 SGHTA and CDR2 FQGNSA. The CDR3 loop spans 15 amino acids. With V trimmed by 6 bases and J by 3 bases, 6 bases remained unmatched. CDR3 amino acids: CASSDGTGNNQPQHF. The CDR3 DNA sequence: TGTGCCAGCAGTGACGGGACAGGGAACAATCAGCCCCAGCATTTT.

In its sample, this clone was seen many times. The V and J genes are TRBV6-2 or TRBV6-3 and TRBJ1-1, with D possibly being TRBD1 (5 bases). Germline CDR1 and CDR2: MNHEY and SVGEGT. This CDR3 has 15 amino acids. The germline V and J ends were trimmed by 0 bases and 1 base, with 9 bases remaining between them. CDR3 nucleotide sequence: TGTGCCAGCAGTTACTCAGGGAGGGGGAACACTGAAGCTTTCTTT. Protein sequence: CASSYSGRGNTEAFF.

The V and J genes are TRBV9 and TRBJ1-6; D call uncertain. The ends were cut back, 0 bases at V and 5 bases at J, with 12 bases in the middle. CDR3 length equals 16 residues. Germline V gene sequence: CDR1 SGDLS, CDR2 YYNGEE. The CDR3 DNA reads TGTGCCAGCAGCGTAGAGGAGGGAATGAATAATTCACCCCTCCACTTT. Its translation: CASSVEEGMNNSPLHF.